Presented here are 19 T cell receptor beta chains from one specimen sequenced in a study of beta chain features in type 1 diabetes. The authors reverse transcribed all of the isolated RNA, so sequencing captured expressed TCRB transcripts. Sequencing was performed with immunoSEQ multiplex PCR; in TCRdb, only in-frame clones are kept and a portion is missing. The table has 130,000 to 150,000 clones, 10% seen once; the top ten hold roughly 1.3%. The sample was naive CD4+ T cells from blood. Receptors were obtained from a man younger than 30 in good health.

This rearrangement joins TRBV6-5 to TRBJ2-3; D is undetermined. The V end was cut by 6 bases, the J end by 5 bases, with 18 bases between. Germline CDR1 reads MNHEY; CDR2 reads SVGAGI. CDR3 length: 15 amino acids. In DNA form, the CDR3 reads TGTGCCAGCAGGACACATGTTCAGTTTGTAGATACGCAGTATTTT. Protein: CASRTHVQFVDTQYF.

The J gene is TRBJ1-2, the V gene TRBV9; the match to TRBD1 covers 7 bases. V lost 4 bases and J lost 8; bases outside the gene matches: 8. The CDR3 covers 13 residues. Germline loops: CDR1 SGDLS, CDR2 YYNGEE. The CDR3, as DNA: TGTGCCAGCAGCTTAGACAGGGCTACCGGCTACACCTTC. It encodes CASSLDRATGYTF.

The chain employs TRBV29-1 and TRBJ2-2; 9 nucleotides agree with TRBD2. Trimming took 4 bases from V and 2 from J; bases not matched to a gene: 8. The CDR3 is made up of 16 amino acids. Germline-derived CDR1 and CDR2 are SQVTM and ANQGSEA. The DNA for the CDR3 is TGCAGCGTTGTTCCCCGACTAGCGGCAAACACCGGGGAGCTGTTTTTT. This encodes CSVVPRLAANTGELFF.

This clone was seen a handful of times. The chain uses TRBV6-1 and TRBJ2-7; 13 nucleotides agree with TRBD2. The CDR3 loop spans 14 amino acids. V was pared by 5 bases and J by 5 bases, with 3 bases of the junction left unmatched. Germline V gene data show CDR1 as MNHNS and CDR2 as SASEGT. The DNA for the CDR3 is TGTGCCAGCAGTACTAGCGGGGGGGCAGACGAGCAGTACTTC. It yields the protein CASSTSGGADEQYF.

The rearrangement joins TRBV11-3 to TRBJ2-7; D call uncertain. Germline assignment: CDR1 SGHNT and CDR2 YENEEA. The V end lost 0 bases, the J end lost 3 bases, and 6 bases lay between the germline ends. The CDR3 totals 13 residues. CDR3 bases: TGTGCCAGCAGCTTAGATCAAAACTACGAGCAGTACTTC. Amino acids: CASSLDQNYEQYF.

In nucleotides, the CDR3 is TGTGCCAGCAGACGGCGGGGGAACACAGATACGCAGTATTTT. Protein: CASRRRGNTDTQYF. This rearrangement joins TRBV2 to TRBJ2-3; 7 bases line up with TRBD2. Germline V gives CDR1 SNHLY, CDR2 FYNNEI. The CDR3 spans 14 residues. Germline trimming cut 6 bases from V and 2 bases from J; bases unmatched to any gene: 5.

This clone has only a few counts. The chain carries TRBV19 and TRBJ1-2; D unclear. Trimming removed 3 bases at V and 3 bases at J, with 11 bases between. Germline CDR1 reads LNHDA; CDR2 reads SQIVND (reference sequence). The CDR3 length is 14 residues. The CDR3 reads CASSMGGSDYGYTF. The CDR3, as DNA: TGTGCCAGTAGTATGGGAGGGTCGGACTATGGCTACACCTTC.

The chain combines TRBV9 with TRBJ1-2, with a possible D match to TRBD1 (6 bases). V lost 0 bases and J lost 5, with 8 bases in between. CDR3 length: 13 amino acids. Germline V gene sequence: CDR1 SGDLS, CDR2 YYNGEE. As DNA, the CDR3 is TGTGCCAGCAGCGTAGAGGGGGATTATGGCTACACCTTC. Amino acid sequence: CASSVEGDYGYTF.

The chain uses TRBV2 and TRBJ2-3; D gene ambiguous. The V and J ends lost 7 bases and 5 bases respectively, with 19 bases between them. This CDR3 is 15 amino acids long. From germline, CDR1 is SNHLY and CDR2 FYNNEI. The chain's CDR3 is CASNPFLVGGDTQYF. For the CDR3, the DNA is TGTGCCAGCAACCCCTTCCTAGTGGGTGGAGATACGCAGTATTTT.

V is TRBV5-1 and J is TRBJ1-1; D unclear. CDR3 size: 15 residues. V lost 0 bases to trimming and J lost 3 bases, with 12 bases between them. In germline, CDR1 is SGHRS, CDR2 YFSETQ. In DNA form, the CDR3 reads TGCGCCAGCAGCTTGGTGCCGGGGTTGGACACTGAAGCTTTCTTT. It translates to CASSLVPGLDTEAFF.

This clone was counted ten times or more. The CDR3 spells CASQDTGLDTEAFF. CDR3 bases: TGCGCCAGCCAGGACACCGGCTTGGACACTGAAGCTTTCTTT. This sequence joins TRBV4-1 and TRBJ1-1; D perhaps matches TRBD1 (5 bases). The CDR3 is 14 amino acids. Germline V CDR1 and CDR2: MGHRA, YSYEKL. V gave up 8 bases and J gave up 3 bases, with 16 bases separating them.

The chain is built from TRBV9 and TRBJ1-2; D not resolved. The CDR3 has 12 residues. Trimming removed 2 bases from V and 5 bases from J, with 7 bases in between. Per the germline V gene, CDR1 is SGDLS and CDR2 is YYNGEE. As DNA, the CDR3 is TGTGCCAGCAGCGTCGGAGAATATGGCTACACCTTC. This codes for CASSVGEYGYTF.

This clone has just a few counts. The J gene is TRBJ1-2, the V gene TRBV6-1; TRBD1 might be the D (6 bases). The CDR3 runs 14 residues. V shed 6 bases and J shed 3 bases, with 14 bases lying between them. Germline V lookup: CDR1 MNHNS, CDR2 SASEGT. CDR3 in DNA: TGTGCCAGCAGGCGGACAGCCATGGACTATGGCTACACCTTC. Amino acids: CASRRTAMDYGYTF.

This clone was recorded a few times. The chain has TRBV7-2 and TRBJ2-7; 7 bases line up with TRBD2. The trim removed 2 bases at V and 4 bases at J, leaving 2 bases unmatched. CDR3 length equals 13 residues. Germline-derived CDR1 and CDR2 are SGHTA and FQGNSA. The CDR3 DNA follows: TGTGCCAGCAGCTTATCTAGCGGATACGAGCAGTACTTC. Its translation: CASSLSSGYEQYF.

The chain's CDR3 is CASSSGTGGVQQYF. In nucleotides, the CDR3 is TGCGCCAGCAGCTCCGGGACAGGGGGCGTGCAGCAGTACTTC. The genes are TRBV5-1 and TRBJ2-5, with 12 bases that match TRBD1. CDR3 length: 14 amino acids. CDR1 and CDR2 (germline): SGHRS, YFSETQ. J was trimmed by 11 bases and V by 3 bases; bases with no gene match: 8.

The chain combines TRBV19 with TRBJ1-4; D call uncertain. The V end was cut by 6 bases, the J end by 8 bases, with 13 bases between. Germline-derived CDR1 and CDR2 are LNHDA and SQIVND (reference sequence). There are 13 residues in the CDR3. The CDR3 region is CASSREAEEKLFF. The CDR3 DNA follows: TGTGCCAGTAGCCGGGAAGCGGAGGAAAAACTGTTTTTT.

This clone was found a few times. The V gene is TRBV5-5, the J gene TRBJ1-1; 7 positions agree with TRBD1. Germline values: CDR1 SGHKS, CDR2 YYEKEE (reference sequence). The CDR3 is made up of 16 amino acids. V lost 2 bases and J lost 3; bases outside the gene matches: 10. CDR3 bases: TGTGCCAGCAGCTTTCTAATGGGGCAGGGGGACACTGAAGCTTTCTTT. It specifies CASSFLMGQGDTEAFF.

The chain has TRBV6-5 and TRBJ2-1; 9 bases match TRBD1. V shed 0 bases and J 8 bases; nucleotides not matched to a gene: 5. Germline V lookup: CDR1 MNHEY, CDR2 SVGAGI. The CDR3 is 15 residues long. The CDR3 region has the DNA TGTGCCAGCAGTTACTCGTGGGACAGGGTGGATGAGCAGTTCTTC. Its protein product is CASSYSWDRVDEQFF.

There are a few counts of this clone. The chain couples TRBV5-1 to TRBJ2-6, with D possibly being TRBD1 (5 bases). The CDR3 contains 16 residues. V was pared by 5 bases and J by 2 bases, with 14 bases between. Germline CDR1 reads SGHRS; CDR2 reads YFSETQ. CDR3: CASSGAGIPGANVLTF. CDR3 nucleotides: TGCGCCAGCAGTGGTGCAGGGATTCCTGGGGCCAACGTCCTGACTTTC.